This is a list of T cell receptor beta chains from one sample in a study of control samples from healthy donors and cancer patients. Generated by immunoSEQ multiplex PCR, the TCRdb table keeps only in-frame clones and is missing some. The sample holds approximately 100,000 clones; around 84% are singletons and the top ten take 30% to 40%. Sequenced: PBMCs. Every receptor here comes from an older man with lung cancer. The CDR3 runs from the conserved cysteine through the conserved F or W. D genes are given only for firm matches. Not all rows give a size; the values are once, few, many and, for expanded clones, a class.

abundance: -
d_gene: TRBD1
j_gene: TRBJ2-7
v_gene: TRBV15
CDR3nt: TGTGCCACCAGCAGGGACAGGGGACGCACCCGGTTGGAGCAGTACTTC
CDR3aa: CATSRDRGRTRLEQYF

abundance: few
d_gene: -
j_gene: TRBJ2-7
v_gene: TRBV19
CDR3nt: TGTGCCACCGCCGGCGGGTACCCTTACTACGAGCAGTACTTC
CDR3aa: CATAGGYPYYEQYF

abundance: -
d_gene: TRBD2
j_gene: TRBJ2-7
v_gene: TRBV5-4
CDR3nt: TGTGCCAGCAGCTCGGGACTAGCGGGACACTACGAGCAGTACTTC
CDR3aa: CASSSGLAGHYEQYF

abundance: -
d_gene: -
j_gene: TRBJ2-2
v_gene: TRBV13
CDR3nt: TGTGCCAGCAGCTTTACGAGCGCGAACACCGGGGAGCTGTTTTTT
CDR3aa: CASSFTSANTGELFF

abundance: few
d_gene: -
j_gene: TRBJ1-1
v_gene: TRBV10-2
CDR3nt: TGCGCCAGCAGTGTAGGGGGTTCGGGCACTGAAGCTTTCTTT
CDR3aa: CASSVGGSGTEAFF

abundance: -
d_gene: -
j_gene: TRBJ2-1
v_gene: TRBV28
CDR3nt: TGTGCCAGCAGCGACGGGGGCCCCAGAGGCAATGAGCAGTTCTTC
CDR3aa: CASSDGGPRGNEQFF

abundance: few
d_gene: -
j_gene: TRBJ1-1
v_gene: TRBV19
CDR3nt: TGTGCCAGTAGTGACAGACCGAACACTGAAGCTTTCTTT
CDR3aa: CASSDRPNTEAFF

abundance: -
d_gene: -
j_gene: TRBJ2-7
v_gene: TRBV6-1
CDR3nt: TGTGCCAGCAGTGAAGCGCGGGGTTCCGAGCAGTACTTC
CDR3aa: CASSEARGSEQYF

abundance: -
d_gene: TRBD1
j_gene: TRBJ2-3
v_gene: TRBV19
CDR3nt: TGTGCCAGTAGTATGGGACAGGGACCAGATACGCAGTATTTT
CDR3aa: CASSMGQGPDTQYF

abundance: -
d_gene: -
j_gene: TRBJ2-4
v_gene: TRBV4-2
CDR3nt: TGTGCCAGCAGCATGGACAGACAAAACATTCAGTACTTC
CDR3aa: CASSMDRQNIQYF

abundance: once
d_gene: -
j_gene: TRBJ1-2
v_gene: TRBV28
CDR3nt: TGTGCCAGCAGGAGAGGGCGGGGAGGTTGGGATGGCTACACCTTC
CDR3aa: CASRRGRGGWDGYTF

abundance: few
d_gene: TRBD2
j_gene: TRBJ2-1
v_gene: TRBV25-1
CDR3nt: TGTGCCAGCAATTTCGGAAGGACTAGCTCCTACAATGAGCAGTTCTTC
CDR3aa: CASNFGRTSSYNEQFF

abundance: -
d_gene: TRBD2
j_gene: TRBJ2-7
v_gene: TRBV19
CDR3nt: TGTGCCAGTACCCTCGGGGGGGAGACCTACGAGCAGTACTTC
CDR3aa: CASTLGGETYEQYF

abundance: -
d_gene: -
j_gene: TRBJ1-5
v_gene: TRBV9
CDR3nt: TGTGCCAGCAGCGTAGGGGTAGATGGCAATCAGCCCCAGCATTTT
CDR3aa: CASSVGVDGNQPQHF

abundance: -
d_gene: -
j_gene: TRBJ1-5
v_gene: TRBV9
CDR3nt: TGTGCCAGCAGCGTTGATGGGGGGGGCGGCAATCAGCCCCAGCATTTT
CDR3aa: CASSVDGGGGNQPQHF

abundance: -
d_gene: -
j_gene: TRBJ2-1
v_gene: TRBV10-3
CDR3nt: TGTGCCATCAGTATTATAGGTGGTGAGCAGTTCTTC
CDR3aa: CAISIIGGEQFF

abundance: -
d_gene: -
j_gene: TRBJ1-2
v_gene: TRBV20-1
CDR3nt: TGCAGTCCCCTTGCGGACTATGGCTACACCTTC
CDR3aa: CSPLADYGYTF

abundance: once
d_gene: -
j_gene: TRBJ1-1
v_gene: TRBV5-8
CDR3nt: TGTGCCAGCAGCCAACAGGGCCTCGGGGAAGCTTTCTTT
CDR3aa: CASSQQGLGEAFF

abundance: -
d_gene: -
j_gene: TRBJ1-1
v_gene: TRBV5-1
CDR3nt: TGCGCCAGCAGCCCCCGGGCGAAGGGTGGAAACACTGAAGCTTTCTTT
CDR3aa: CASSPRAKGGNTEAFF

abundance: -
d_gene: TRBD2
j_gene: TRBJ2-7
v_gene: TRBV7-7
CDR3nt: TGTGCTAGCAGCTTAGGACTAGCGGGGGGGCACCACGAGCAGTACTTC
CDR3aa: CASSLGLAGGHHEQYF

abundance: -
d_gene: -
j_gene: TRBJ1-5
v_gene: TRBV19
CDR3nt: TGTGCCAGTAGTATCCGGCAGGGGCGTAATCAGCCCCAGCATTTT
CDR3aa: CASSIRQGRNQPQHF

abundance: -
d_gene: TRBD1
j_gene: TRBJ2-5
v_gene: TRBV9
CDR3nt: TGTGCCAGCAGCGCACAGGGGTTGCAAGAGACCCAGTACTTC
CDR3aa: CASSAQGLQETQYF